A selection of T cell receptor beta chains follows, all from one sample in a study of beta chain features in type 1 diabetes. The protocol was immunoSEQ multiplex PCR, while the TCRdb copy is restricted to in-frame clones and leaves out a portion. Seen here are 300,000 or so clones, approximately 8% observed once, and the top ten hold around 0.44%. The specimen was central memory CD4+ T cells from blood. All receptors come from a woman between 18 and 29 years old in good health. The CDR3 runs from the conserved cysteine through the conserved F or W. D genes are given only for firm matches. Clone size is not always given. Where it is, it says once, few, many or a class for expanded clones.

CDR3 protein: CASSLLLQGSRANYGYTF
CDR3 DNA: TGTGCCAGCAGCTTACTTCTTCAGGGGAGCAGGGCAAACTATGGCTACACCTTC
clone size: NA
J gene: TRBJ1-2
V gene: TRBV7-2
D gene: NA

CDR3 protein: CASRAMGTGGRRGNNEQFF
CDR3 DNA: TGTGCCAGCAGGGCAATGGGGACAGGGGGCCGTCGGGGAAACAATGAGCAGTTCTTC
clone size: many
J gene: TRBJ2-1
V gene: TRBV2
D gene: TRBD1

CDR3 protein: CASSIGFSGSTDTQYF
CDR3 DNA: TGTGCCAGCAGCATAGGCTTTAGCGGTAGCACAGATACGCAGTATTTT
clone size: NA
J gene: TRBJ2-3
V gene: TRBV27
D gene: NA

CDR3 protein: CSVAGKGDEKLFF
CDR3 DNA: TGCAGCGTTGCGGGAAAGGGGGATGAAAAACTGTTTTTT
clone size: few
J gene: TRBJ1-4
V gene: TRBV29-1
D gene: NA

CDR3 protein: CASRLADRTDTQYF
CDR3 DNA: TGTGCCAGCAGGCTAGCGGACCGCACAGATACGCAGTATTTT
clone size: few
J gene: TRBJ2-3
V gene: TRBV6-5
D gene: TRBD2

CDR3 protein: CSTKSTSGTDTQYF
CDR3 DNA: TGCAGCACGAAGTCGACTAGCGGCACAGATACGCAGTATTTT
clone size: few
J gene: TRBJ2-3
V gene: TRBV29-1
D gene: TRBD2

CDR3 protein: CASSLNPAGAGELFF
CDR3 DNA: TGTGCCAGCAGCTTAAATCCAGCGGGAGCCGGGGAGCTGTTTTTT
clone size: few
J gene: TRBJ2-2
V gene: TRBV7-2
D gene: TRBD2

CDR3 protein: CGAGERTGELFF
CDR3 DNA: TGCGGCGCAGGGGAGAGAACCGGGGAGCTGTTTTTT
clone size: many
J gene: TRBJ2-2
V gene: TRBV29-1
D gene: NA

CDR3 protein: CASSLPLTGTSYNEQFF
CDR3 DNA: TGCGCCAGCAGCCTACCCCTGACCGGGACTAGTTACAATGAGCAGTTCTTC
clone size: NA
J gene: TRBJ2-1
V gene: TRBV5-1
D gene: TRBD2

CDR3 protein: CASSLGPIGSGSGYTF
CDR3 DNA: TGTGCCAGCAGCTTAGGCCCGATAGGGTCAGGGAGTGGCTACACCTTC
clone size: NA
J gene: TRBJ1-2
V gene: TRBV7-2
D gene: NA

CDR3 protein: CASPVGGLGEKLFF
CDR3 DNA: TGTGCCAGCCCTGTAGGGGGTCTCGGGGAAAAACTGTTTTTT
clone size: NA
J gene: TRBJ1-4
V gene: TRBV28
D gene: NA

CDR3 protein: CASKGTYSNQPQHF
CDR3 DNA: TGTGCCAGCAAGGGCACTTATAGCAATCAGCCCCAGCATTTT
clone size: few
J gene: TRBJ1-5
V gene: TRBV28
D gene: NA

CDR3 protein: CASSLGDRGREQYF
CDR3 DNA: TGCGCCAGCAGCTTGGGGGACAGGGGTCGCGAGCAGTACTTC
clone size: NA
J gene: TRBJ2-7
V gene: TRBV5-1
D gene: TRBD1

CDR3 protein: CASSQSAAVNEKLFF
CDR3 DNA: TGCGCCAGCAGTCAATCGGCGGCGGTAAATGAAAAACTGTTTTTT
clone size: many
J gene: TRBJ1-4
V gene: TRBV23-1
D gene: NA

CDR3 protein: CASSLDDYGYTF
CDR3 DNA: TGTGCCAGCAGCTTGGATGATTATGGCTACACCTTC
clone size: NA
J gene: TRBJ1-2
V gene: TRBV5-4
D gene: NA

CDR3 protein: CASTTFGKPPYEQYF
CDR3 DNA: TGTGCCAGCACGACGTTTGGAAAACCACCCTACGAGCAGTACTTC
clone size: many
J gene: TRBJ2-7
V gene: TRBV28
D gene: NA

CDR3 protein: CASSSPRLAGDEQFF
CDR3 DNA: TGTGCCAGCAGCAGTCCCAGGCTAGCGGGAGATGAGCAGTTCTTC
clone size: NA
J gene: TRBJ2-1
V gene: TRBV13
D gene: TRBD2

CDR3 protein: CASSTGSGRATYEQYF
CDR3 DNA: TGTGCCAGCAGTACCGGTAGCGGGAGGGCGACCTACGAGCAGTACTTC
clone size: many
J gene: TRBJ2-7
V gene: TRBV6-6
D gene: TRBD2

CDR3 protein: CASLMGLDYGYTF
CDR3 DNA: TGTGCCAGCTTGATGGGGCTAGACTATGGCTACACCTTC
clone size: once
J gene: TRBJ1-2
V gene: TRBV28
D gene: NA

CDR3 protein: CASSYDRLTYEQYF
CDR3 DNA: TGTGCCAGCAGTTACGACAGGCTCACCTACGAGCAGTACTTC
clone size: NA
J gene: TRBJ2-7
V gene: TRBV6-5
D gene: NA

CDR3 protein: CASSPRVGWDQPQHF
CDR3 DNA: TGTGCCAGCAGCCCCAGGGTAGGGTGGGATCAGCCCCAGCATTTT
clone size: NA
J gene: TRBJ1-5
V gene: TRBV6-1
D gene: NA

CDR3 protein: CASSPQRLAGRETQYF
CDR3 DNA: TGTGCCAGCAGCCCCCAGCGGCTAGCGGGACGCGAGACCCAGTACTTC
clone size: once
J gene: TRBJ2-5
V gene: TRBV9
D gene: TRBD2

CDR3 protein: CASSLTGLAGISYNEQFF
CDR3 DNA: TGTGCCAGCAGCTTAACGGGACTAGCGGGAATCTCCTACAATGAGCAGTTCTTC
clone size: few
J gene: TRBJ2-1
V gene: TRBV7-2
D gene: TRBD2

CDR3 protein: CASSWIAAGEQFF
CDR3 DNA: TGTGCCAGCAGTTGGATAGCTGCGGGGGAGCAGTTCTTC
clone size: many
J gene: TRBJ2-1
V gene: TRBV2
D gene: NA

CDR3 protein: CSATLLRSYF
CDR3 DNA: TGCAGTGCTACCCTGCTTAGGTCGTACTTC
clone size: NA
J gene: TRBJ2-7
V gene: TRBV20-1
D gene: NA

CDR3 protein: CASSGGTGRNTQYF
CDR3 DNA: TGTGCCAGCAGTGGGGGGACAGGGAGAAATACGCAGTATTTT
clone size: NA
J gene: TRBJ2-3
V gene: TRBV28
D gene: TRBD1

CDR3 protein: CASSQRLASEQYF
CDR3 DNA: TGCGCCAGCAGCCAAAGACTCGCATCCGAGCAGTACTTC
clone size: NA
J gene: TRBJ2-7
V gene: TRBV5-1
D gene: NA

CDR3 protein: CASSEGAGGDTEAFF
CDR3 DNA: TGTGCCAGCAGTGAGGGCGCTGGGGGCGACACTGAAGCTTTCTTT
clone size: NA
J gene: TRBJ1-1
V gene: TRBV6-1
D gene: NA

CDR3 protein: CASSASGRLNEQFF
CDR3 DNA: TGTGCCAGCAGTGCCAGCGGGAGGCTTAATGAGCAGTTCTTC
clone size: NA
J gene: TRBJ2-1
V gene: TRBV25-1
D gene: TRBD2

CDR3 protein: CASSFHGTSEHNEQFF
CDR3 DNA: TGTGCCAGCAGTTTCCACGGGACTAGCGAACACAATGAGCAGTTCTTC
clone size: NA
J gene: TRBJ2-1
V gene: TRBV27
D gene: TRBD2

CDR3 protein: CASSETGGQPQHF
CDR3 DNA: TGTGCCAGCAGCGAGACGGGTGGGCAGCCCCAGCATTTT
clone size: few
J gene: TRBJ1-5
V gene: TRBV7-9
D gene: NA

CDR3 protein: CASSSWAAQETQYF
CDR3 DNA: TGTGCCAGCAGTAGTTGGGCTGCCCAAGAGACCCAGTACTTC
clone size: NA
J gene: TRBJ2-5
V gene: TRBV27
D gene: NA